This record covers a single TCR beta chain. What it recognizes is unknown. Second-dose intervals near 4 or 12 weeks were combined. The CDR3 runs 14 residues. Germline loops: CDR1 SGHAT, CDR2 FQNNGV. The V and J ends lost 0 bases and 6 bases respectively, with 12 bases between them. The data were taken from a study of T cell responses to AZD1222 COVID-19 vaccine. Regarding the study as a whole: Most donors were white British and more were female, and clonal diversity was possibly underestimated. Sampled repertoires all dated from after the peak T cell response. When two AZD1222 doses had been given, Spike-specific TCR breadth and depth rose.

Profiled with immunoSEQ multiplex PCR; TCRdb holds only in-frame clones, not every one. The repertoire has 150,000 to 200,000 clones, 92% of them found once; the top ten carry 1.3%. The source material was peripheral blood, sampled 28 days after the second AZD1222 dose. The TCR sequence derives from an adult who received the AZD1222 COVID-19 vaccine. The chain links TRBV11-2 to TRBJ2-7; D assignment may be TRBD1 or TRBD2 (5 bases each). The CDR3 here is CASSLEPSGREQYF. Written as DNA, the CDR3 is TGTGCCAGCAGCTTAGAACCTTCGGGGCGCGAGCAGTACTTC.